This T cell receptor (beta chain) was obtained from a study of T cells in Graves' hyperthyroidism and ophthalmopathy. About the research overall: Peripheral blood was secured at the point of initial diagnosis, before any treatment.

Amplification of TCR beta CDR3 regions was performed using RNA transcripts as template. HTBI primers were used for first-round RT-PCR of the TCR CDR3. TCRdb re-called the multiplex PCR reads through MiXCR, storing one row per CDR3 protein. The repertoire holds over 700,000 distinct CDR3 sequences, with over 35% as singletons. General observations from the study: Through a model of 13 V-J features, ophthalmopathy was separated from stable hyperthyroidism.

CDR1 is LNHNV and CDR2 is YYDKDF in the germline V gene (reference sequence). The CDR3 has 14 amino acids. A note on this clonotype: The antigen is unknown. One junction end does not reproduce the germline sequence, and a read error may be involved.

The sequence came from a man between 18 and 29 years old with Graves' hyperthyroidism. Source material: blood. The chain couples TRBV15 to TRBJ2-7; TRBD2 is a possible D gene (6 bases). CDR3 coding DNA: TGCGCCAGCAGCCAAGTGGAGGGATTCTACGAGCAGTACTTC. Translation gives CASSQVEGFYEQYF.